What follows are 32 T cell receptor beta chains derived from one specimen sequenced in a study of cytomegalovirus exposure and HLA in healthy donors. PCR amplification relied on 60 Vbeta primers (plus 13 Jbeta primers). TCRdb's copy holds only in-frame clones and misses some; the assay was immunoSEQ multiplex PCR. This table has around 95,000 clones, approximately 85% appearing once. The specimen was PBMCs. These receptors all come from a man aged 25-45 years in good health and CMV-seropositive.

The chain has TRBV11-2 and TRBJ2-1, with 12 positions matching TRBD1. V trimming: 2 bases; J trimming: 7 bases; junction bases outside the gene matches: 15. This CDR3 spans 19 amino acids. The germline CDR1 and CDR2 sequences are SGHAT and FQNNGV. CDR3 loop: CASSLWDRGRGTGGNEQFF. CDR3 sequence (DNA): TGTGCCAGCAGCTTATGGGACAGGGGGCGTGGGACGGGGGGTAATGAGCAGTTCTTC.

V gene TRBV6-1 combines with J gene TRBJ2-7, with 9 bases fitting TRBD2. CDR3 length: 14 amino acids. J lost 2 bases, V lost 6 bases, and 5 bases had no gene match. From germline, CDR1 is MNHNS and CDR2 SASEGT. The CDR3 loop reads CASSAASGAYEQYF. The CDR3 DNA reads TGTGCCAGCAGCGCAGCTAGCGGGGCCTACGAGCAGTACTTC.

This sequence joins TRBV6-5 and TRBJ1-5; 7 bases agree with TRBD1. CDR3 length equals 14 residues. The germline V gene encodes CDR1 MNHEY and CDR2 SVGAGI. V trimming: 5 bases; J trimming: 7 bases; junction bases outside the gene matches: 8. The CDR3 sequence is CASSEYRGPQPQHF. The DNA of the CDR3 is TGTGCCAGCAGTGAATACAGGGGCCCCCAGCCCCAGCATTTT.

This chain connects TRBV19 to TRBJ2-1; D gene uncertain. Germline assignment: CDR1 LNHDA and CDR2 SQIVND (reference sequence). The CDR3 length is 15 residues. V was shortened by 3 bases and J by 3 bases, with 12 bases between the two germline ends. CDR3 nucleotides: TGTGCCAGTAGTATTTCGGTACCAATCTACAATGAGCAGTTCTTC. As protein: CASSISVPIYNEQFF. Variable domain in full (rest from reference TRBV19 and TRBJ2-1): DGGITQSPKYLFRKEGQNVTLSCEQNLNHDAMYWYRQDPGQGLRLIYYSQIVNDFQKGDIAEGYSVSREKKESFPLTVTSAQKNPTAFYLCASSISVPIYNEQFFGPGTRLTVL.

This rearrangement joins TRBV29-1 to TRBJ2-7, with 8 bases that match TRBD2. CDR1 SQVTM and CDR2 ANQGSEA come from the germline V gene. V gave up 6 bases and J gave up 0 bases; unmatched junction bases: 4. This CDR3 comprises 13 residues. DNA for the CDR3: TGCAGCGTGTCTAGCGGGCTCTCCTACGAGCAGTACTTC. This gives the protein CSVSSGLSYEQYF.

This clone was observed a handful of times. The chain has TRBV7-9 and TRBJ1-1; 9 bases map to TRBD1. The length of the CDR3 is 16 residues. Germline V lookup: CDR1 SEHNR, CDR2 FQNEAQ (reference sequence). Trimming at V came to 5 bases and at J to 6 bases, leaving 13 bases not matched to a gene. CDR3 nucleotide sequence: TGTGCCAGCAGCCCTTCCCCGGGACAGGGACTCCCTGAAGCTTTCTTT. This gives the protein CASSPSPGQGLPEAFF.

The gene calls are TRBV4-3 and TRBJ1-2; TRBD1 matches 7 bases. Germline V gene sequence: CDR1 LGHNA, CDR2 YSLEER. The CDR3 is 19 amino acids. Trimming cost V 1 base and J 0 bases; bases outside gene matches: 14. CDR3 sequence reads: CASSQARGQGLTANYGYTF. The DNA of the CDR3 is TGCGCCAGCAGCCAAGCTAGGGGGCAGGGATTAACAGCTAACTATGGCTACACCTTC.

J is TRBJ2-7 and V is TRBV9; 10 positions match TRBD1. Germline CDR1 and CDR2: SGDLS and YYNGEE. The trim removed 0 bases at V and 2 bases at J, leaving 2 bases unmatched. The CDR3 is made up of 15 amino acids. For the CDR3, the DNA is TGTGCCAGCAGCGTAGGAGGACAGGGGGCCTACGAGCAGTACTTC. Its protein product is CASSVGGQGAYEQYF.

The genes are TRBV7-8 and TRBJ1-5; TRBD1 matches at 7 bases. Germline V CDR1 and CDR2: SGHVS, FQNEAQ. After removal of 6 bases from V and 0 bases from J, the junction contained 8 bases not matched to a gene. This CDR3 region has 16 residues. In DNA, the CDR3 is TGTGCCAGCAGGGCAGGGGGGCTCTATAGCAATCAGCCCCAGCATTTT. This gives the protein CASRAGGLYSNQPQHF.

The rearrangement uses TRBV9 and TRBJ2-5; 7 nucleotides match TRBD1. TRBJ2-7 explains the end of the DNA better; the J call may be wrong. The germline CDR1 and CDR2 sequences are SGDLS and YYNGEE. This CDR3 spans 14 amino acids. The CDR3 reads CASSVEQGLGEQYF. For the CDR3, the DNA is TGTGCCAGCAGCGTAGAACAGGGGCTAGGCGAGCAGTACTTC.

The rearrangement links TRBV28 to TRBJ2-2; D remains ambiguous. Per the germline V gene, CDR1 is MDHEN and CDR2 is SYDVKM. Trimming removed 8 bases at V and 6 bases at J, with 4 bases between. This CDR3 region has 10 residues. CDR3 amino acids: CASRAGELFF. The DNA for the CDR3 is TGTGCCAGCCGGGCCGGGGAGCTGTTTTTT.

This clone was counted only a few times. The chain employs TRBV7-6 and TRBJ2-2; a possible D gene is TRBD2 (6 bases). Trimming took 3 bases from V and 6 from J, leaving 11 bases between them. Per the germline V gene, CDR1 is SGHVS and CDR2 is FNYEAQ. This CDR3 is built from 14 residues. CDR3: CASSFGGLAGELFF. Written as DNA, the CDR3 is TGTGCCAGCAGCTTTGGAGGGCTGGCCGGGGAGCTGTTTTTT.

This clone was picked up one time. V is TRBV25-1 and J is TRBJ1-4, with 7 bases lining up with TRBD1. This CDR3 is 14 amino acids long. Trimming cost V 2 bases and J 7 bases; bases outside gene matches: 4. Germline CDR1 reads MGHDK; CDR2 reads SYGVNS. The CDR3 is CASSEQGVSEKLFF. CDR3 bases: TGTGCCAGCAGTGAACAGGGGGTTAGTGAAAAACTGTTTTTT.

V gene TRBV20-1 combines with J gene TRBJ1-1, with D possibly being TRBD1 (6 bases). This CDR3 region has 11 residues. Trimming pared 6 bases from V and 8 bases from J, leaving 13 bases between. Germline assignment: CDR1 DFQATT and CDR2 SNEGSKA (reference sequence). Written as DNA, the CDR3 is TGCAGTGCGGCAAACAGGGTGGAAGCTTTCTTT. Translating it yields CSAANRVEAFF.

The chain employs TRBV5-8 and TRBJ2-2; D ambiguous. Germline values: CDR1 SGHTS, CDR2 YDEGEE. The ends were cut back, 2 bases at V and 0 bases at J, with 11 bases in the middle. This CDR3 region has 16 residues. CDR3: CASSFSVRTNTGELFF. Here the CDR3 DNA reads TGTGCCAGCAGCTTTTCGGTCAGGACGAACACCGGGGAGCTGTTTTTT.

The V gene is TRBV29-1, the J gene TRBJ2-7; tentative D call: TRBD2 (6 bases). CDR1 is SQVTM and CDR2 is ANQGSEA in the germline V gene. The germline V and J ends were trimmed by 4 bases and 2 bases, with 15 bases remaining between them. The CDR3 is 14 residues long. The CDR3 sequence is CSVGSSGPTYEQYF. Here the CDR3 DNA reads TGCAGCGTTGGGTCGAGCGGGCCGACCTACGAGCAGTACTTC.

The CDR3 region has the DNA TGTGCCAGCAGCTTCGAAATAGCGGGAGGTTACGAGCAGTACTTC. Translating it yields CASSFEIAGGYEQYF. The chain carries TRBV5-6 and TRBJ2-7; 10 positions agree with TRBD2. This CDR3 is 15 amino acids long. The germline V gene has CDR1 SGHDT and CDR2 YYEEEE. V was clipped by 2 bases and J by 4 bases; unmatched bases: 6.

The gene calls are TRBV11-3 and TRBJ2-1, with TRBD2 identical over 11 bases. CDR3 length equals 15 residues. CDR1 is SGHNT and CDR2 is YENEEA in the germline V gene. The V gene end was trimmed by 5 bases and the J gene end by 8 bases; junction bases not matched to a gene: 8. The CDR3 is CASSLSGRAGDEQFF. CDR3 nucleotides: TGTGCCAGCAGCCTTAGCGGGAGGGCCGGCGATGAGCAGTTCTTC.

The CDR3 sequence is CASSLAGWAEAFF. CDR3 coding DNA: TGTGCCAGCAGTTTGGCAGGATGGGCTGAAGCTTTCTTT. This chain connects TRBV27 to TRBJ1-1, with unresolved D. The germline V gene has CDR1 MNHEY and CDR2 SMNVEV (reference sequence). Trimming took 3 bases from V and 6 from J, leaving 11 bases between them. The CDR3 totals 13 residues.

The V gene is TRBV13, the J gene TRBJ2-7, with D perhaps matching TRBD1 (8 bases). The germline V and J ends were trimmed by 0 bases and 3 bases, with 15 bases remaining between them. This CDR3 is 16 amino acids long. Per the germline V gene, CDR1 is PRHDT and CDR2 is FYEKMQ (reference sequence). Here the CDR3 DNA reads TGTGCCAGCAGCTTAGGGGACAGGGAGGGCCTCTACGAGCAGTACTTC. Translating it yields CASSLGDREGLYEQYF.

The chain combines TRBV28 with TRBJ2-1; 12 bases map to TRBD2. Losses at the gene ends were 8 bases for V and 8 bases for J; bases not matched to a gene: 10. The CDR3 extends over 15 amino acids. Germline V CDR1 and CDR2: MDHEN, SYDVKM. In DNA, the CDR3 is TGTGCCAGCCTCCTTCGGGCTAGCGGGAGGGATGAGCAGTTCTTC. Residues: CASLLRASGRDEQFF.

This chain connects TRBV10-3 to TRBJ2-2; D is possibly TRBD2 (6 bases). Trimming stripped 5 bases from V and 5 bases from J, with 15 bases between. Germline CDR1 is ENHRY and CDR2 is SYGVKD. This CDR3 contains 15 residues. CDR3 protein: CAISSLKEGTGELFF. The DNA of the CDR3 is TGTGCCATCAGTTCTCTCAAGGAGGGGACCGGGGAGCTGTTTTTT.

This clone occurred once. This chain uses TRBV7-9 with TRBJ2-5; D possibly corresponds to TRBD1 (6 bases). In germline, CDR1 is SEHNR, CDR2 FQNEAQ (reference sequence). V was cut by 6 bases and J by 3 bases, with 14 bases left in between. The CDR3 sequence is 14 residues long. This CDR3 reads CASRRAGAEETQYF. The CDR3, as DNA: TGTGCCAGCAGGAGGGCAGGGGCGGAAGAGACCCAGTACTTC.

J is TRBJ2-3 and V is TRBV27; tentatively, D is TRBD1 (6 bases). CDR1 MNHEY and CDR2 SMNVEV come from the germline V gene (reference sequence). The length of the CDR3 is 14 residues. V lost 5 bases and J 1 base, leaving 10 bases between the germline ends. The CDR3 nucleotides read TGTGCCAGCAGTGCCAGGACAGGCACAGATACGCAGTATTTT. Protein product: CASSARTGTDTQYF.

For the CDR3, the DNA is TGTGCCAGCAGTCGCCTCCGACAGGGAACGAGTGAGCAGTTCTTC. It codes for CASSRLRQGTSEQFF. The genes are TRBV28 and TRBJ2-1, with TRBD1 matching 7 bases. There are 15 residues in the CDR3. Germline V CDR1 and CDR2: MDHEN, SYDVKM. V shed 5 bases, J shed 9 bases, and the junction held 13 bases outside the gene matches. The variable domain in full, completed from reference TRBV28 and TRBJ2-1, reads DVKVTQSSRYLVKRTGEKVFLECVQDMDHENMFWYRQDPGLGLRLIYFSYDVKMKEKGDIPEGYSVSREKKERFSLILESASTNQTSMYLCASSRLRQGTSEQFFGPGTRLTVL.

This clone was counted a few times. The same CDR3 also results from other DNA sequences found in this sample. The chain uses TRBV18 and TRBJ1-2, with TRBD1 identical over 10 bases. The germline CDR1 and CDR2 sequences are KGHSH and LQKENI. The CDR3 has 14 amino acids. The V segment lost 2 bases and the J segment 4 bases; nucleotides outside the gene matches: 1. Here the CDR3 reads CASSPGQGGYGYTF. CDR3 DNA: TGTGCCAGCTCACCAGGACAGGGGGGCTATGGCTACACCTTC.

In this sample, this clone turned up once. The J gene is TRBJ2-2, the V gene TRBV9; D not resolved. In germline, CDR1 is SGDLS, CDR2 YYNGEE. V lost 5 bases, J lost 7 bases, and 12 bases lay in between. This CDR3 region has 13 residues. CDR3 residues: CASSLNSVGELFF. The CDR3 DNA sequence: TGTGCCAGCAGTCTGAACTCCGTCGGGGAGCTGTTTTTT.

This chain connects TRBV6-4 to TRBJ1-1; TRBD1 might be the D (5 bases). The germline gives CDR1 MRHNA, CDR2 SNTAGT. The CDR3 contains 15 residues. The V and J ends lost 2 bases and 5 bases respectively, with 15 bases between them. The CDR3 sequence: CASSDTDSRGTEAFF. The CDR3 nucleotides read TGTGCCAGCAGTGACACAGACTCCCGGGGGACTGAAGCTTTCTTT.

The chain couples TRBV5-5 to TRBJ1-4; no definite D call. The CDR3 extends over 13 amino acids. Germline CDR1 is SGHKS and CDR2 is YYEKEE (reference sequence). V was cut by 1 base and J by 11 bases, with 12 bases left in between. CDR3 sequence reads: CASSLSWEEKLFF. The CDR3 DNA reads as TGTGCCAGCAGCTTGAGTTGGGAGGAGAAACTGTTTTTT.

The rearrangement links TRBV11-2 to TRBJ2-1; the match to TRBD1 covers 8 bases. Trimming at V came to 7 bases and at J to 0 bases, leaving 11 bases not matched to a gene. Germline V gene data show CDR1 as SGHAT and CDR2 as FQNNGV. The CDR3 is made up of 17 amino acids. The CDR3, as DNA: TGTGCCAGCACCCTACGGACAGGGCCCGGCTCCTACAATGAGCAGTTCTTC. Its protein product is CASTLRTGPGSYNEQFF.

The chain links TRBV7-2 to TRBJ2-1; 9 bases line up with TRBD2. The CDR3 length is 14 residues. The junction had 4 bases not matched to a gene; V was cut back by 4 bases and J by 6 bases. In germline, CDR1 is SGHTA, CDR2 FQGNSA. DNA for the CDR3: TGTGCCAGCAGCTCCCGACTAGCGGCCAATGAGCAGTTCTTC. Encoded protein: CASSSRLAANEQFF.

The V gene is TRBV28, the J gene TRBJ2-4; tentatively, D is TRBD1 (7 bases). This CDR3 has 13 amino acids. Trimming left V 4 bases short and J 9 bases short, with 13 bases between. Germline lookup yields CDR1 MDHEN and CDR2 SYDVKM. Here the CDR3 DNA reads TGTGCCAGCAGTTCGACGCAGGGGGGCATTCAGTACTTC. This encodes CASSSTQGGIQYF.